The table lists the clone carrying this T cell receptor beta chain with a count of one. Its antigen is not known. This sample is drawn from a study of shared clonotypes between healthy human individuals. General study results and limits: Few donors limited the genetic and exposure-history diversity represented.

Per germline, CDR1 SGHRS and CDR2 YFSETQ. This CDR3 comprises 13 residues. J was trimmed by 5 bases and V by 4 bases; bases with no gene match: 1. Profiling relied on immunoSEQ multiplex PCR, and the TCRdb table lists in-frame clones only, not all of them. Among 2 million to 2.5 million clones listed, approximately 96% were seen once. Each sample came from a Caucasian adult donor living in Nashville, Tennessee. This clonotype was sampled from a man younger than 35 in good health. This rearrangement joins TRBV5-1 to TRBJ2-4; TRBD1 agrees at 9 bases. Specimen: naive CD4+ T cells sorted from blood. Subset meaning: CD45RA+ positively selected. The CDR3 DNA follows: TGCGCCAGCAGCCGGACAGGGGAAAACATTCAGTACTTC. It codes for CASSRTGENIQYF.